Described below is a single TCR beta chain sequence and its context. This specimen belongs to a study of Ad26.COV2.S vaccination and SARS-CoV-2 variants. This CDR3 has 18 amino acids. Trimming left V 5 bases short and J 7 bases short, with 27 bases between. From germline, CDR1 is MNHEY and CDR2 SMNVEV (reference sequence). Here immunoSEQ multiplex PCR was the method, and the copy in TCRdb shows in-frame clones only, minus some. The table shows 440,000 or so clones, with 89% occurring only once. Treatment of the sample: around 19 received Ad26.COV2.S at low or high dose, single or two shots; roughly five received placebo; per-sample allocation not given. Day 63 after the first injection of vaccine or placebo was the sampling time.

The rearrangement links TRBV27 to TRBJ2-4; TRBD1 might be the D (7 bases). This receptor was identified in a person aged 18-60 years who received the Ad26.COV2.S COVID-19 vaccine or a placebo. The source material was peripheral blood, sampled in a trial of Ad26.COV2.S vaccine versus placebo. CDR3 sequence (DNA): TGTGCCAGCAGTACGCGACAGGGTCCAAGGAGGGGTATTAACATTCAGTACTTC. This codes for CASSTRQGPRRGINIQYF.